The rows below give T cell receptor beta chains drawn from one sample of a study of T cell responses to AZD1222 COVID-19 vaccine. The method was immunoSEQ multiplex PCR; TCRdb's version includes in-frame clones alone and lacks a portion of them. Found here are approximately 70,000 clones, more than 70% of them singletons; the top ten hold around 4.4%. Here the sequenced sample was peripheral blood, taken 28 days after the second dose of the MenACWY control vaccine. Receptor source: an adult who received the MenACWY meningococcal vaccine as a control. CDR3s include the opening cysteine and the closing phenylalanine or tryptophan. Each record gives: V gene, J gene, D gene, CDR3 DNA, CDR3 protein. The D gene is left open where the match is weak.

v_call: TRBV5-1; j_call: TRBJ2-1; d_call: TRBD2; cdr3_nt: TGCGCCAGCAGCTCGCCGGGACTAGCATCCTACAATGAGCAGTTCTTC; cdr3_aa: CASSSPGLASYNEQFF
v_call: TRBV28; j_call: TRBJ2-1; d_call: TRBD2; cdr3_nt: TGTGCCAGCAGAAAGAGCGGGGGCGTCAATGAGCAGTTCTTC; cdr3_aa: CASRKSGGVNEQFF
v_call: TRBV6-5; j_call: TRBJ1-5; d_call: .; cdr3_nt: TGTGCCAGCAGTTACTCGCCAGGGATCAATCAGCCCCAGCATTTT; cdr3_aa: CASSYSPGINQPQHF
v_call: TRBV28; j_call: TRBJ2-3; d_call: .; cdr3_nt: TGTGCCAGCAGTTTAGATCGGCCAGATACGCAGTATTTT; cdr3_aa: CASSLDRPDTQYF
v_call: TRBV6-5; j_call: TRBJ2-7; d_call: .; cdr3_nt: TGTGCCAGCATTCGGGATCGGAGGGGCCCCTACGAGCAGTACTTC; cdr3_aa: CASIRDRRGPYEQYF
v_call: TRBV28; j_call: TRBJ2-7; d_call: .; cdr3_nt: TGTGCCAGCACCCCTCCCCCGCCGGGGCGATGGGACTTC; cdr3_aa: CASTPPPPGRWDF
v_call: TRBV7-9; j_call: TRBJ1-4; d_call: TRBD1; cdr3_nt: TGTGCCAGCAGCTTAGGCCCGACAGGGACACGGGAAAAACTGTTTTTT; cdr3_aa: CASSLGPTGTREKLFF
v_call: TRBV4-2; j_call: TRBJ1-1; d_call: .; cdr3_nt: TGTGCCAGCAGCCAAGACAGGGGAGTTGGTGAAGCTTTCTTT; cdr3_aa: CASSQDRGVGEAFF
v_call: TRBV5-1; j_call: TRBJ1-2; d_call: .; cdr3_nt: TGCGCCAGCAGCCCCGGCCCCGAGGAGGGAAGGTCCATCTACACCTTC; cdr3_aa: CASSPGPEEGRSIYTF
v_call: TRBV4-3; j_call: TRBJ2-1; d_call: .; cdr3_nt: TGCGCCAGCAGCCAAGAGAGGAACTTCGGCGAGCAGTTCTTC; cdr3_aa: CASSQERNFGEQFF
v_call: TRBV7-2; j_call: TRBJ2-2; d_call: TRBD2; cdr3_nt: TGTGCCAGCAGCTTAGGCCTAGCGGGGACCGGGGAGCTGTTTTTT; cdr3_aa: CASSLGLAGTGELFF
v_call: TRBV19; j_call: TRBJ2-5; d_call: .; cdr3_nt: TGTGCCAGTAGTATGGCCGGGCAGCAAGAGACCCAGTACTTC; cdr3_aa: CASSMAGQQETQYF